These 22 T cell receptor beta chains were sequenced from one sample in a study of T cells in Graves' hyperthyroidism and ophthalmopathy. TCR beta CDR3 region amplification was performed from RNA transcripts. The TCR CDR3 first-round RT-PCR relied on the HTBI primer set. TCRdb processed the multiplex PCR reads anew with MiXCR; each CDR3 protein has one entry. The sample lists about 550,000 distinct CDR3 sequences, around 21% occurring once. The source material was blood. The receptors shown here come from a young man with Graves' hyperthyroidism.

The chain carries TRBV9 and TRBJ2-2, with D unclear. The germline V gene has CDR1 SGDLS and CDR2 YYNGEE. V was clipped by 3 bases and J by 7 bases, with 13 bases between them. The CDR3 is made up of 14 amino acids. The CDR3 DNA sequence: TGTGCCAGCAGCGGTGGGGTTTCGCGCGGGGAGCTGTTTTTT. It codes for CASSGGVSRGELFF.

The sample holds many counts of this clonotype. V usage is TRBV7-6 and J usage is TRBJ2-7, with 11 bases fitting TRBD2. V was clipped by 5 bases and J by 2 bases; unmatched bases: 5. Germline CDR1 reads SGHVS; CDR2 reads FNYEAQ. CDR3 size: 15 residues. CDR3 region: CASSQTSGETYEQYF. Written as DNA, the CDR3 is TGTGCCAGCAGCCAGACTAGCGGGGAAACCTACGAGCAGTACTTC. Filled out from reference TRBV7-6 and TRBJ2-7, the complete variable domain reads GAGVSQSPRYKVTKRGQDVALRCDPISGHVSLYWYRQALGQGPEFLTYFNYEAQQDKSGLPNDRFSAERPEGSISTLTIQRTEQRDSAMYRCASSQTSGETYEQYFGPGTRLTVT.

This clonotype was seen a few times. The rearrangement joins TRBV18 to TRBJ1-1; D is ambiguous. The germline V and J ends were trimmed by 2 bases and 1 base, with 8 bases remaining between them. The CDR3 is made up of 14 amino acids. From germline, CDR1 is KGHSH and CDR2 LQKENI. The CDR3 nucleotides are TGTGCCAGCTCACCATCCGCCTCGAACACTGAAGCTTTCTTT. Amino acid sequence: CASSPSASNTEAFF.

Many counts were recorded for this clonotype. The genes are TRBV30 and TRBJ1-2; D is perhaps TRBD1 (5 bases). Germline CDR1 GTSNPN, CDR2 SVGIG (reference sequence). Trimming removed 2 bases from V and 1 base from J, with 11 bases in between. The length of the CDR3 is 14 residues. The CDR3 DNA is TGTGCCTGGAGTCCAGGGTCCTTTAACTATGGCTACACCTTC. Amino acid sequence: CAWSPGSFNYGYTF. Supplemented by reference TRBV30 and TRBJ1-2, the full variable domain reads SQTIHQWPATLVQPVGSPLSLECTVEGTSNPNLYWYRQAAGRGLQLLFYSVGIGQISSEVPQNLSASRPQDRQFILSSKKLLLSDSGFYLCAWSPGSFNYGYTFGSGTRLTVV.

Of note for this clonotype: With a much larger clone just one base away, this may be a read error. This CDR3 fails to terminate in the conserved phenylalanine or tryptophan, so it likely reflects a read error. J is TRBJ1-5 and V is TRBV19; weak D call: TRBD1 (5 bases). Trimming stripped 5 bases from V and 2 bases from J, with 13 bases between. The CDR3 consists of 15 residues. Germline values: CDR1 LNHDA, CDR2 SQIVND (reference sequence). CDR3 sequence: CASSDWQGGNQPQHL. CDR3 nucleotides: TGTGCCAGTAGTGACTGGCAGGGCGGCAATCAGCCCCAGCATTTG.

The gene calls are TRBV15 and TRBJ2-7; no clear D. Germline values: CDR1 LNHNV, CDR2 YYDKDF (reference sequence). The V end was cut by 6 bases, the J end by 5 bases, with 5 bases between. The CDR3 is 10 amino acids. The CDR3 sequence is CATSEDEQYF. The CDR3 nucleotides read TGTGCCACCAGTGAAGACGAGCAGTACTTC. The full variable domain, with the rest looked up from reference TRBV15 and TRBJ2-7, is DAMVIQNPRYQVTQFGKPVTLSCSQTLNHNVMYWYQQKSSQAPKLLFHYYDKDFNNEADTPDNFQSRRPNTSFCFLDIRSPGLGDTAMYLCATSEDEQYFGPGTRLTVT.

This clonotype has ten or more counts. This chain uses TRBV28 with TRBJ2-4; D ambiguous. Germline CDR1 MDHEN, CDR2 SYDVKM. With 3 bases removed from V and 0 bases from J, the gap between germline ends came to 9 bases. This CDR3 contains 15 residues. This chain's CDR3 is CASSLTFLAKNIQYF. In DNA form, the CDR3 reads TGTGCCAGCAGTTTGACTTTCCTAGCCAAAAACATTCAGTACTTC.

This clonotype was seen at least ten times. The chain employs TRBV7-6 and TRBJ2-3; TRBD1 aligns across 8 bases. With V trimmed by 5 bases and J by 1 base, 8 bases remained unmatched. The CDR3 contains 16 residues. Germline CDR1 SGHVS, CDR2 FNYEAQ. CDR3 region: CASSPGQGQGTDTQYF. In DNA form, the CDR3 reads TGTGCCAGCAGCCCAGGACAGGGTCAGGGCACAGATACGCAGTATTTT.

This clonotype was found many times. The chain couples TRBV19 to TRBJ2-5, with a tentative D call TRBD2 (6 bases). Germline V gives CDR1 LNHDA, CDR2 SQIVND (reference sequence). The CDR3 spans 15 residues. Trimming removed 4 bases from V and 4 bases from J, with 16 bases in between. The CDR3 protein is CASSTQEGFGETQYF. The CDR3 DNA reads as TGTGCCAGTAGTACCCAGGAGGGGTTTGGAGAGACCCAGTACTTC.

For this clonotype: A much larger clone lies a single base off, so this may be a read error. The V and J genes are TRBV7-2 and TRBJ1-1; no reliable D call. The CDR3 consists of 10 residues. Germline values: CDR1 SGHTA, CDR2 FQGNSA. Here the CDR3 DNA reads TGTGCCAGCGGCTTAGGGTGGGCTTTCTTT. It yields the protein CASGLGWAFF.

At least ten counts were recorded for this clonotype. This chain connects TRBV28 to TRBJ2-7, with 10 nucleotides matching TRBD1. In germline, CDR1 is MDHEN, CDR2 SYDVKM. V shed 2 bases, J shed 3 bases, and the junction held 4 bases outside the gene matches. The CDR3 runs 15 residues. The CDR3 nucleotides are TGTGCCAGCAGTTTAGGGACAGGGGTGATCTACGAGCAGTACTTC. It specifies CASSLGTGVIYEQYF.

This clonotype was recorded a few times. The chain couples TRBV5-1 to TRBJ2-7; tentative D call: TRBD1 (6 bases). V lost 5 bases, J lost 6 bases, and 18 bases lay in between. This CDR3 comprises 14 residues. The germline V gene has CDR1 SGHRS and CDR2 YFSETQ. CDR3 bases: TGCGCCAGCAGTGGGGCAGGGGACCCGGGCGAGCAGTACTTC. As protein: CASSGAGDPGEQYF. Based on the CDR3 plus reference TRBV5-1 and TRBJ2-7, the full variable domain is KAGVTQTPRYLIKTRGQQVTLSCSPISGHRSVSWYQQTPGQGLQFLFEYFSETQRNKGNFPGRFSGRQFSNSRSEMNVSTLELGDSALYLCASSGAGDPGEQYFGPGTRLTVT.

This clonotype has ten or more counts. The chain combines TRBV30 with TRBJ2-5, with 8 positions matching TRBD2. The CDR3 runs 14 residues. V shed 0 bases, J shed 5 bases, and the junction held 5 bases outside the gene matches. Germline V lookup: CDR1 GTSNPN, CDR2 SVGIG (reference sequence). CDR3 nucleotides: TGTGCCTGGAGTGTGAGTGCGGGGGGCGAGACCCAGTACTTC. It yields the protein CAWSVSAGGETQYF.

The V call is TRBV29-1, the J call TRBJ1-1; D might be TRBD1 (6 bases). The V and J ends lost 5 bases and 7 bases respectively, with 20 bases between them. This CDR3 region has 14 residues. In germline, CDR1 is SQVTM, CDR2 ANQGSEA. The CDR3 is CSVLGGQGQVEAFF. The CDR3 region has the DNA TGCAGCGTTTTAGGGGGGCAGGGCCAAGTTGAAGCTTTCTTT.

This clonotype was seen at least ten times. V is TRBV6-5 and J is TRBJ2-2; D is perhaps TRBD1 (6 bases). CDR1 and CDR2 (germline): MNHEY, SVGAGI. V lost 8 bases and J 4 bases, leaving 11 bases between the germline ends. The CDR3 totals 13 residues. The CDR3 region is CASQGRGTGELFF. CDR3 DNA sequence: TGTGCCAGCCAGGGCAGGGGCACCGGGGAGCTGTTTTTT.

In this sample, this clonotype turned up many times. The CDR3 DNA reads as TGTGCCTGGGTAACCAGGGACAACTACGAGCAGTACTTC. It specifies CAWVTRDNYEQYF. V and J are TRBV30 and TRBJ2-7, with D perhaps TRBD1 (6 bases). Germline loops: CDR1 GTSNPN, CDR2 SVGIG (reference sequence). Trimming left V 5 bases short and J 3 bases short, with 14 bases between. The CDR3 has 13 residues.

This clonotype has just a few counts. The chain is built from TRBV5-1 and TRBJ2-7, with unresolved D. Deletions cut 6 bases from V and 7 bases from J, with 26 bases between. This CDR3 comprises 16 residues. Germline CDR1 and CDR2: SGHRS and YFSETQ. CDR3 coding DNA: TGCGCCAGCAATTCCGACTTCGGGCGGCCTCGTGAAGAGCAGTACTTC. Protein product: CASNSDFGRPREEQYF.

This clonotype has at least ten counts. CDR3 sequence: CASSEWDRNQPQHF. The CDR3 bases are TGTGCCAGCAGTGAATGGGACAGAAATCAGCCCCAGCATTTT. J is TRBJ1-5 and V is TRBV2; 7 positions match TRBD1. In germline, CDR1 is SNHLY, CDR2 FYNNEI. With 2 bases clipped from V and 4 bases from J, the junction kept 2 bases outside the gene matches. This CDR3 is 14 amino acids long.

This clonotype was counted only a few times. The chain has TRBV10-3 and TRBJ1-5; 9 nucleotides align to TRBD1. The CDR3 covers 15 residues. J lost 3 bases, V lost 6 bases, and 6 bases had no gene match. Germline lookup yields CDR1 ENHRY and CDR2 SYGVKD. The DNA for the CDR3 is TGTGCCATCAGCCGGACAGGGGAAGACAATCAGCCCCAGCATTTT. Amino acids: CAISRTGEDNQPQHF.

The sample holds many counts of this clonotype. This chain links TRBV4-2 with TRBJ2-7; perhaps D is TRBD1 or TRBD2 (6 bases each). Between the trimmed V and J ends, which lost 1 base and 5 bases, there was a span of 12 bases. This CDR3 has 14 residues. Germline CDR1 reads LGHNA; CDR2 reads YNFKEQ. This CDR3 reads CASSQGGGKDEQYF. In DNA, the CDR3 is TGTGCCAGCAGCCAAGGAGGGGGGAAGGACGAGCAGTACTTC.

This clonotype was seen a few times. The rearrangement links TRBV5-1 to TRBJ2-7; 11 nucleotides line up with TRBD1. Looked up from germline, CDR1 is SGHRS and CDR2 is YFSETQ. The CDR3 consists of 13 residues. V was pared by 3 bases and J by 6 bases, with 2 bases of the junction left unmatched. This chain's CDR3 is CASSWTGGGEQYF. CDR3 DNA sequence: TGCGCCAGCAGCTGGACAGGGGGCGGCGAGCAGTACTTC.

This clonotype was detected many times. CDR3 sequence reads: CSASGGALSYGYTF. The CDR3 nucleotides read TGCAGTGCTAGTGGAGGGGCACTCTCCTATGGCTACACCTTC. J is TRBJ1-2 and V is TRBV20-1; TRBD1 is a possible D gene (5 bases). V was shortened by 3 bases and J by 4 bases, with 15 bases between the two germline ends. Germline assignment: CDR1 DFQATT and CDR2 SNEGSKA (reference sequence). The CDR3 runs to 14 residues.